This TCR beta chain was profiled in a study of OX40 agonist ivuxolimab in advanced cancers. Repertoires were generated with immunoSEQ multiplex PCR, while TCRdb's copy carries only in-frame clones and drops some. The sample has about 55,000 clones; approximately 91% are singletons. V was clipped by 4 bases and J by 9 bases, with 19 bases between them. From germline, CDR1 is MNHEY and CDR2 SVGAGI. The CDR3 sequence is 15 residues long. The source was CD4+ or CD8+ T cells sorted from blood, collected in a trial of the OX40 agonist ivuxolimab. This receptor was taken from an adult with an advanced solid tumor such as melanoma, head and neck, liver or kidney cancer. The V gene is TRBV6-5, the J gene TRBJ2-4; no definite D call. The CDR3 DNA reads TGTGCCAGCAGTTCCGACGGGTCGCCGGGTGGCATTCAGTACTTC. This gives the protein CASSSDGSPGGIQYF.